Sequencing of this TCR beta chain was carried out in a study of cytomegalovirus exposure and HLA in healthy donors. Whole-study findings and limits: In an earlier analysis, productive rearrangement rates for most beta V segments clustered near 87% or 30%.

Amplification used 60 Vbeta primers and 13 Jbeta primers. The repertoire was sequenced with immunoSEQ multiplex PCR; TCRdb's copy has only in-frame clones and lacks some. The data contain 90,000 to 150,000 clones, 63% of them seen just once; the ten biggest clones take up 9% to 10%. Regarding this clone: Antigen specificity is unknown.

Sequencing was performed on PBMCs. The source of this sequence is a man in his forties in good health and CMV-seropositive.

In DNA, the CDR3 is TGTGCCAGCAGCTTAGCGACAGAGAGAGAGACCCAGTACTTC. This sequence encodes CASSLATERETQYF. V gene TRBV7-2 combines with J gene TRBJ2-5, with a weak D call TRBD1 (5 bases). V lost 0 bases, J lost 4 bases, and 9 bases lay in between. The CDR3 is 14 amino acids. In germline, CDR1 is SGHTA, CDR2 FQGNSA.